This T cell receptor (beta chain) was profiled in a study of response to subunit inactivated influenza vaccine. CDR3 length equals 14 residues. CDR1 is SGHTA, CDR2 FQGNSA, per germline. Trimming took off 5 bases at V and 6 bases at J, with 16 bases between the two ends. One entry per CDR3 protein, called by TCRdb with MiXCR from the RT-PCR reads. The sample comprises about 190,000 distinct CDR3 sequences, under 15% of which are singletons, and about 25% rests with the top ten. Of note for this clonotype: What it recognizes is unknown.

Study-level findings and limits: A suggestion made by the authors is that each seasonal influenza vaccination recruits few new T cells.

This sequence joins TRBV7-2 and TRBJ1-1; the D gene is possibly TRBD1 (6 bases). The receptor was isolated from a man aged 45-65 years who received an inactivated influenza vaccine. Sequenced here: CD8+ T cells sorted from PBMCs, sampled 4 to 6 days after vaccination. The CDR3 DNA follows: TGTGCCAGCAGCCCTATGGGGGCACCATCTGAAGCTTTCTTT. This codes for CASSPMGAPSEAFF. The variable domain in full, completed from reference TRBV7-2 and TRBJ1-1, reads GAGVSQSPSNKVTEKGKDVELRCDPISGHTALYWYRQSLGQGLEFLIYFQGNSAPDKSGLPSDRFSAERTGGSVSTLTIQRTQQEDSAVYLCASSPMGAPSEAFFGQGTRLTVV.